This T cell receptor beta chain was obtained from a study of yellow fever vaccine responses in identical twins (dated by TCRdb to 2016 to 2019). Turning to the overall study: Focusing on identical twins, the study followed the T cell clones that responded to the vaccine, and did so with precision. What the authors observed across the whole study: The authors reported that the T cell response to vaccination in identical twins appeared partly convergent and partly personalized.

The library relied on RT-PCR. Instrument used: Illumina HiSeq 2500. TCRdb cleaned the public reads at Q25 with fastp, built clones with MiXCR and kept in-frame beta chains. Rows matching on CDR3 protein sequence are summarized as one entry with the most common DNA and genes. The sample table holds 9,500 to 13,000 distinct CDR3 sequences, of which 83% were seen once. The ten largest clones represent around 2% of the sample. A remark on this clonotype: Its binding antigen is unknown. Per-base qualities were not stored, and no clone one base away is much larger.

The CDR3 goes from the cysteine to the phenylalanine over 14 residues. The only DNA kept is the CDR3, 42 bases in frame from the first base. Based on the germline V gene, the CDR1 and CDR2 sequences are SGHVS and FNYEAQ. V sheds 1 base and J sheds 0 bases, leaving 6 bases between their ends. Specimen: T cells from blood (PBMCs), unsorted or a sorted subset (not recorded which), collected before or after yellow fever vaccination (not recorded which). The TCR comes from a woman aged 18 to 35 who received the yellow fever vaccine. Donor details come from another sample of the same person, matched by shared clones. The chain uses TRBV7-6 and TRBJ1-1; the D gene is perhaps TRBD1, on 5 matching bases. The DNA is TGTGCCAGCAGCTTAGGACAGCTGAACACTGAAGCTTTCTTT. It encodes CASSLGQLNTEAFF.